This entry describes one T cell receptor (beta chain). Sequenced by immunoSEQ multiplex PCR; TCRdb stores in-frame clones only, minus some. The table has around 550,000 clones, 90% to 96% seen once. Negatively enriched CD4+ T cells were divided by CD45RA into naive and memory. The record originates from a study of shared clonotypes between healthy human individuals. Trimming cost V 3 bases and J 0 bases, with 9 bases left between them. The CDR3 consists of 14 residues. From germline, CDR1 is SGHTS and CDR2 YDEGEE. This receptor was taken from a woman between 25 and 40 years old in good health. J is TRBJ1-1 and V is TRBV5-8, with D possibly being TRBD1 (6 bases). The material sequenced was naive CD4+ T cells sorted from blood. Subset denoted: CD45RA+ positively selected. CDR3 bases: TGTGCCAGCAGCTCCGGACAGCTGAACACTGAAGCTTTCTTT. Encoded protein: CASSSGQLNTEAFF.